This is a list of T cell receptor beta chains from one sample in a study of T cell changes during pregnancy in multiple sclerosis. Assay used: immunoSEQ multiplex PCR; TCRdb lists only in-frame clones, some missing. The profile shows under 50,000 clones, 85% to 95% of them singletons. The sequencing used CD4+ T cells from peripheral blood mononuclear cells, collected after pregnancy. Source of these receptors: a female donor with multiple sclerosis, enrolled in a pregnancy study. The CDR3 runs from the conserved cysteine through the conserved F or W. D genes are given only for firm matches. The listing skips clone size in some rows; elsewhere it reads once, few, many or a size class.

J,size,V,D,CDR3,DNA
TRBJ1-1,once,TRBV5-4,NA,CASSLGQTEAFF,TGTGCCAGCAGCTTGGGACAAACTGAAGCTTTCTTT
TRBJ2-1,NA,TRBV6-1,TRBD2,CASSESSPGGLRNEQFF,TGTGCCAGCAGTGAAAGCTCTCCGGGGGGTTTGAGAAATGAGCAGTTCTTC
TRBJ1-1,once,TRBV7-2,TRBD1,CASSMPTGVGTEAFF,TGTGCCAGCAGCATGCCAACAGGGGTGGGCACTGAAGCTTTCTTT
TRBJ1-5,once,TRBV6-6,NA,CASSGQPQVNQPQHF,TGTGCCAGCAGTGGACAGCCCCAGGTCAATCAGCCCCAGCATTTT
TRBJ1-3,NA,TRBV5-1,NA,CASSSGVSGNTIYF,TGCGCCAGCAGCTCAGGGGTCTCTGGAAACACCATATATTTT
TRBJ1-2,NA,TRBV30,TRBD1,CAWRDYRGLFLSGGYTF,TGTGCCTGGAGAGATTACAGGGGGCTCTTTCTTTCTGGAGGCTACACCTTC
TRBJ2-7,NA,TRBV4-1,TRBD2,CASSQVAGEYEQYF,TGCGCCAGCAGCCAGGTAGCGGGGGAGTACGAGCAGTACTTC
TRBJ2-3,NA,TRBV7-6,TRBD2,CASSLRSGGPRDTQYF,TGTGCCAGCAGCTTAAGGAGCGGGGGCCCCCGAGATACGCAGTATTTT
TRBJ2-5,few,TRBV10-3,NA,CAISTSGVGSQETQYF,TGTGCCATCAGTACCTCCGGGGTCGGTTCTCAAGAGACCCAGTACTTC
TRBJ1-2,NA,TRBV9,NA,CASSTQGRSNYGYTF,TGTGCCAGCAGCACTCAGGGGCGATCGAACTATGGCTACACCTTC
TRBJ2-7,NA,TRBV7-8,NA,CASSRPLGSTEQYF,TGTGCCAGCAGCCGGCCGCTAGGGAGTACCGAGCAGTACTTC